This T cell receptor beta chain comes out of a study of T cell responses to AZD1222 COVID-19 vaccine. Measured with immunoSEQ multiplex PCR; TCRdb has only the in-frame clones, and not every one. The sample carries around 130,000 clones, approximately 92% recorded once. Trimming took 2 bases from V and 5 from J, leaving 12 bases between them. Germline V gene lookup returns CDR1 KGHSH and CDR2 LQKENI. The CDR3 runs to 14 residues. Sequencing was performed on peripheral blood, taken 28 days after the second dose of the MenACWY control vaccine. V gene TRBV18 combines with J gene TRBJ2-5; D gene unclear. This clonotype was sampled from an adult who received the MenACWY meningococcal vaccine as a control. The CDR3 is CASSPGPLYETQYF. The CDR3, as DNA: TGTGCCAGCTCACCAGGCCCCCTTTACGAGACCCAGTACTTC.